This TCR beta chain was sequenced during a study of blood T cell repertoires in COVID-19. The overall study: The study drew acute and convalescent COVID-19 samples from the United States, Italy and Spain. PBMCs, B-cell-depleted T cells, or T cells were the source of the cDNA or gDNA that made up the material.

In the original analysis: Cell counts per sample came from amplifying reference gene primers. Sequencing used immunoSEQ multiplex PCR; TCRdb keeps in-frame clones, though not all of them. V, J and clone size are taken as reported in that table, and D and trimming were inferred from the DNA itself. This repertoire shows a few hundred thousand clones, approximately 82% found once; its top ten account for roughly 3.2%. The CDR3 is 15 amino acids. Germline V gene sequence: CDR1 MNHEY, CDR2 SMNVEV (reference sequence). V was cut by 6 bases and J by 0 bases, with 12 bases left in between. The chain employs TRBV27 and TRBJ1-3, with a weak D call TRBD1 (5 bases). The sample taken for sequencing was peripheral blood. This receptor was identified in a woman younger than 30 with acute or convalescent COVID-19. The CDR3 nucleotides are TGTGCCAGCAGAAAGACAGAGGACTCTGGAAACACCATATATTTT. Protein product: CASRKTEDSGNTIYF.